This T cell receptor beta chain was sequenced for a study of cytomegalovirus exposure and HLA in healthy donors. About the research overall: Earlier findings included roughly 100 million unique TCR beta sequences obtained from roughly 200 million T cells.

Use of 60 Vbeta and 13 Jbeta primers characterized the PCR. Measured with immunoSEQ multiplex PCR; TCRdb has only the in-frame clones, and not every one. The table records more than 95,000 clones, roughly 85% of them present only once. This clone was seen just once. CDR3 size: 16 residues. CDR1 is SGHAT and CDR2 is FQNNGV in the germline V gene. J gave up 4 bases and V 5 bases, and 13 bases lay outside the gene matches. The sample consisted of PBMCs. The V gene is TRBV11-2, the J gene TRBJ1-2, with 7 positions matching TRBD1. The TCR comes from a man aged 60 to 69 in good health and CMV-seropositive. The CDR3 protein is CASSNPHRGRSYGYTF. In DNA form, the CDR3 reads TGTGCCAGCAGCAATCCTCACAGGGGTCGAAGCTATGGCTACACCTTC.